What follows describes a single TCR beta chain. Its cognate antigen is unknown. This entry comes from a study of post-analysis software for immune sequencing data. Notes on the study in general: Relative to controls, patients had roughly five TRBV segments at higher frequency, with TRBV5-6, TRBV5-1 and TRBV20-1 among these.

V was cut by 1 base and J by 6 bases, with 16 bases left in between. Germline CDR1 SGHNT, CDR2 YENEEA. The CDR3 sequence is 16 residues long. Presence of unique molecular identifiers characterized the TCR beta cDNA libraries. Using its own MiXCR run on the PCR reads, TCRdb lists one record per CDR3 protein. The sample holds 450,000 to 650,000 distinct CDR3 sequences; roughly two fifths are singletons and the top ten take more than 1.5%. The sequenced sample consisted of blood. The sequence was obtained from a girl aged 5-17 years with multiple sclerosis. The chain links TRBV11-3 to TRBJ2-4, with D possibly being TRBD1 (5 bases). DNA for the CDR3: TGTGCCAGCAGCTTAGTGGGCATGTCAAGGGGAAACATTCAGTACTTC. This codes for CASSLVGMSRGNIQYF.